Listed here is a single TCR beta chain. The antigen remains unidentified. Other DNA sequences within the sample encode an identical CDR3. V lost 8 bases to trimming and J lost 1 base; unmatched junction nucleotides: 1. The CDR3 length is 12 residues. The germline V gene has CDR1 SNHLY and CDR2 FYNNEI. These data come from a study of T cell responses to AZD1222 COVID-19 vaccine. Study-level results: The study sampled repertoires only after the peak T cell response. Only five or six AZD1222 recipients tested seropositive at baseline. Increased Spike-specific TCR breadth and depth were observed after two AZD1222 doses.

Produced via immunoSEQ multiplex PCR; TCRdb's table is partial and in-frame only. The sample lists around 200,000 clones; approximately 95% were seen once. The sequencing used peripheral blood, collected 28 days after the second dose of the MenACWY control vaccine. The chain joins TRBV2 to TRBJ2-7, with 8 bases lining up with TRBD1. The TCR originated in an adult who received the MenACWY meningococcal vaccine as a control. CDR3 sequence: CASRQGSYEQYF. Written as DNA, the CDR3 is TGTGCCAGCCGACAGGGGTCCTACGAGCAGTACTTC.